The 30 T cell receptor beta chains listed next were all sequenced from one sample in a study of cytomegalovirus exposure and HLA in healthy donors. The PCR was carried out with 60 Vbeta primers and 13 Jbeta primers. Some clones are missing from TCRdb's copy, which holds only in-frame ones; the method was immunoSEQ multiplex PCR. Of roughly 140,000 clones detected, 82% appear once; the ten largest clones hold over 2.5%. Sequencing input: PBMCs. These receptors were collected from a male donor in good health and CMV-seronegative.

The V call is TRBV27, the J call TRBJ2-7; D ambiguous. This CDR3 is 13 amino acids long. The V and J ends lost 0 bases and 2 bases respectively, with 5 bases between them. CDR1 is MNHEY and CDR2 is SMNVEV in the germline V gene (reference sequence). CDR3 loop: CASSLSSTYEQYF. CDR3 bases: TGTGCCAGCAGTTTATCCTCTACCTACGAGCAGTACTTC.

The chain has TRBV6-4 and TRBJ1-1; no reliable D call. The CDR3 spans 13 residues. CDR1 and CDR2 (germline): MRHNA, SNTAGT. The V end lost 5 bases, the J end lost 0 bases, and 7 bases lay between the germline ends. CDR3 amino acids: CASSLRVNTEAFF. The CDR3 DNA reads as TGTGCCAGCAGTTTACGGGTGAACACTGAAGCTTTCTTT.

The chain couples TRBV18 to TRBJ1-4; D might be TRBD1 (6 bases). Germline V CDR1 and CDR2: KGHSH, LQKENI. The CDR3 runs 14 residues. V dropped 4 bases and J dropped 7 bases, with 13 bases sitting between them. CDR3 protein: CASSLNRVGEKLFF. In DNA, the CDR3 is TGTGCCAGCTCACTAAACAGGGTGGGTGAAAAACTGTTTTTT.

This chain links TRBV6-5 with TRBJ2-1; 10 bases are shared with TRBD1. CDR3 length: 14 residues. After removal of 7 bases from V and 3 bases from J, the junction contained 3 bases not matched to a gene. The V gene's germline CDR1 is MNHEY and CDR2 SVGAGI. CDR3 sequence: CASTTGGGYNEQFF. The DNA for the CDR3 is TGTGCCAGCACGACAGGGGGCGGCTACAATGAGCAGTTCTTC.

The genes are TRBV4-2 and TRBJ2-7; D gene unclear. CDR3 length equals 14 residues. Germline V gene lookup returns CDR1 LGHNA and CDR2 YNFKEQ. V lost 0 bases, J lost 3 bases, and 9 bases lay in between. CDR3 residues: CASSQEVVDYEQYF. Written as DNA, the CDR3 is TGTGCCAGCAGCCAAGAGGTAGTAGACTACGAGCAGTACTTC.

The genes are TRBV27 and TRBJ2-3; 8 nucleotides line up with TRBD2. This CDR3 spans 14 amino acids. Trimming at V came to 6 bases and at J to 5 bases, leaving 7 bases not matched to a gene. Germline V CDR1 and CDR2: MNHEY, SMNVEV (reference sequence). The CDR3 coding sequence is TGTGCCAGCAGGAGCGGGAGAGGAATAGATACGCAGTATTTT. It codes for CASRSGRGIDTQYF.

The J gene is TRBJ1-5, the V gene TRBV7-2; D perhaps matches TRBD1 (5 bases). With 5 bases removed from V and 0 bases from J, the gap between germline ends came to 11 bases. Germline CDR1 reads SGHTA; CDR2 reads FQGNSA. The CDR3 loop spans 15 amino acids. The CDR3 loop reads CASSPQGYSNQPQHF. CDR3 coding DNA: TGTGCCAGCAGCCCCCAGGGCTATAGCAATCAGCCCCAGCATTTT.

V usage is TRBV7-9 and J usage is TRBJ2-7, with 8 positions matching TRBD2. Germline-derived CDR1 and CDR2 are SEHNR and FQNEAQ (reference sequence). CDR3 length: 14 amino acids. V gave up 1 base and J gave up 4 bases; unmatched junction bases: 3. CDR3 bases: TGTGCCAGCAGCTTAGTGACTAGCGCGTACGAGCAGTACTTC. Translated: CASSLVTSAYEQYF.

V and J are TRBV5-4 and TRBJ2-3; no firm D call. The CDR3 is made up of 14 amino acids. V dropped 0 bases and J dropped 6 bases, with 11 bases sitting between them. Germline V gives CDR1 SGHNT, CDR2 YYREEE (reference sequence). The CDR3 DNA reads TGTGCCAGCAGCTTGGTGGATAGCCCGGATACGCAGTATTTT. It encodes CASSLVDSPDTQYF.

The chain combines TRBV2 with TRBJ2-3, with TRBD2 matching 12 bases. The CDR3 covers 13 residues. The V gene end was trimmed by 8 bases and the J gene end by 6 bases; junction bases not matched to a gene: 3. Germline CDR1 is SNHLY and CDR2 is FYNNEI. The CDR3 sequence is CASLAGGWDTQYF. CDR3 nucleotides: TGTGCCAGCCTAGCGGGAGGGTGGGATACGCAGTATTTT.

The chain employs TRBV11-2 and TRBJ1-2; 9 bases map to TRBD1. The length of the CDR3 is 14 residues. V gave up 5 bases and J gave up 6 bases; unmatched junction bases: 7. Germline-derived CDR1 and CDR2 are SGHAT and FQNNGV. The CDR3 nucleotides are TGTGCCAGCAGCGCCTGGGACAGGGTAAATGGCTACACCTTC. It encodes CASSAWDRVNGYTF.

V usage is TRBV28 and J usage is TRBJ2-1; perhaps TRBD1 as D (5 bases). CDR1 is MDHEN, CDR2 SYDVKM, per germline. V shed 10 bases and J shed 9 bases, with 25 bases lying between them. The CDR3 covers 15 residues. CDR3 in DNA: TGTGCCACCAGAACCCAGGGTCTAATTGAGAGTGAGCAGTTCTTC. This gives the protein CATRTQGLIESEQFF.

This rearrangement joins TRBV18 to TRBJ1-1; TRBD1 is a possible D gene (6 bases). This CDR3 spans 16 amino acids. Trimming stripped 0 bases from V and 4 bases from J, with 15 bases between. CDR1 is KGHSH and CDR2 is LQKENI in the germline V gene. The chain's CDR3 is CASSPPGGAKLTEAFF. The CDR3 DNA follows: TGTGCCAGCTCACCACCGGGGGGGGCTAAACTCACTGAAGCTTTCTTT. Variable domain in full (rest from reference TRBV18 and TRBJ1-1): NAGVMQNPRHLVRRRGQEARLRCSPMKGHSHVYWYRQLPEEGLKFMVYLQKENIIDESGMPKERFSAEFPKEGPSILRIQQVVRGDSAAYFCASSPPGGAKLTEAFFGQGTRLTVV.

The chain is built from TRBV27 and TRBJ2-7; a possible D gene is TRBD1 (5 bases). CDR1 and CDR2 from the germline V gene are MNHEY and SMNVEV (reference sequence). CDR3 length equals 14 residues. V was pared by 5 bases and J by 3 bases, with 14 bases between. The CDR3 spells CASSPGHLIYEQYF. The CDR3 DNA reads as TGTGCCAGCAGTCCAGGACACCTAATCTACGAGCAGTACTTC.

V usage is TRBV2 and J usage is TRBJ2-4; 9 bases map to TRBD1. The J segment lost 6 bases and the V segment lost 5 bases, leaving 5 bases of the junction unmatched. The germline V gene encodes CDR1 SNHLY and CDR2 FYNNEI. The CDR3 consists of 14 residues. DNA for the CDR3: TGTGCCAGCAGTTTCACGGACAGGGGAAACATTCAGTACTTC. Its translation is CASSFTDRGNIQYF. Full variable domain (remainder filled in from reference TRBV2 and TRBJ2-4): EPEVTQTPSHQVTQMGQEVILRCVPISNHLYFYWYRQILGQKVEFLVSFYNNEISEKSEIFDDQFSVERPDGSNFTLKIRSTKLEDSAMYFCASSFTDRGNIQYFGAGTRLSVL.

The chain combines TRBV11-2 with TRBJ1-2; 8 bases map to TRBD1. Trimming cost V 3 bases and J 6 bases; bases outside gene matches: 6. Germline lookup yields CDR1 SGHAT and CDR2 FQNNGV. The length of the CDR3 is 14 residues. For the CDR3, the DNA is TGTGCCAGCAGCTTCCAACTACAGGGGGATGGCTACACCTTC. It encodes CASSFQLQGDGYTF.

The chain combines TRBV5-5 with TRBJ2-5; 7 bases fit TRBD1. Germline V gene lookup returns CDR1 SGHKS and CDR2 YYEKEE (reference sequence). J was trimmed by 5 bases and V by 0 bases; bases with no gene match: 7. This CDR3 region has 15 residues. The CDR3 is CASSLDVTGKETQYF. CDR3 nucleotide sequence: TGTGCCAGCAGCTTGGATGTGACAGGGAAGGAGACCCAGTACTTC.

The chain couples TRBV11-2 to TRBJ1-2, with no clear D. Trimming removed 1 base at V and 8 bases at J, with 8 bases between. This CDR3 has 12 residues. The germline CDR1 and CDR2 sequences are SGHAT and FQNNGV. The CDR3 sequence: CASSLAVGGYTF. In DNA form, the CDR3 reads TGTGCCAGCAGCTTAGCAGTTGGCGGCTACACCTTC. The full variable domain, its missing parts supplied by reference TRBV11-2 and TRBJ1-2, is EAGVAQSPRYKIIEKRQSVAFWCNPISGHATLYWYQQILGQGPKLLIQFQNNGVVDDSQLPKDRFSAERLKGVDSTLKIQPAKLEDSAVYLCASSLAVGGYTFGSGTRLTVV.

The V gene is TRBV4-1, the J gene TRBJ2-7; 10 bases align to TRBD2. CDR1 MGHRA and CDR2 YSYEKL come from the germline V gene. The trim removed 5 bases at V and 4 bases at J, leaving 8 bases unmatched. The CDR3 sequence is 15 residues long. DNA of the CDR3: TGCGCCAGCAGCTACACAGCGGGAGGGCCATACGAGCAGTACTTC. Translating it yields CASSYTAGGPYEQYF.

The chain combines TRBV6-1 with TRBJ1-3; a possible D gene is TRBD1 (6 bases). Trimming took off 6 bases at V and 7 bases at J, with 10 bases between the two ends. The CDR3 is made up of 12 amino acids. Germline loops: CDR1 MNHNS, CDR2 SASEGT. Here the CDR3 reads CASRETGNTIYF. In DNA form, the CDR3 reads TGTGCCAGCAGAGAAACAGGGAACACCATATATTTT.

The chain has TRBV5-4 and TRBJ2-7; 7 bases fit TRBD1. The V gene's germline CDR1 is SGHNT and CDR2 YYREEE (reference sequence). J gave up 2 bases and V 1 base, and 6 bases lay outside the gene matches. The CDR3 totals 15 residues. The CDR3 sequence: CASSLPGQMTYEQYF. The CDR3 bases are TGTGCCAGCAGCTTGCCGGGACAGATGACCTACGAGCAGTACTTC.

J is TRBJ1-1 and V is TRBV28; 7 nucleotides match TRBD1. Germline-derived CDR1 and CDR2 are MDHEN and SYDVKM. Trimming cost V 6 bases and J 4 bases; bases outside gene matches: 11. The CDR3 runs to 15 residues. The CDR3 reads CASRDPQGLGTEAFF. CDR3 nucleotides: TGTGCCAGCAGGGACCCACAGGGGCTGGGCACTGAAGCTTTCTTT. The whole variable domain, remainder taken from reference TRBV28 and TRBJ1-1, is DVKVTQSSRYLVKRTGEKVFLECVQDMDHENMFWYRQDPGLGLRLIYFSYDVKMKEKGDIPEGYSVSREKKERFSLILESASTNQTSMYLCASRDPQGLGTEAFFGQGTRLTVV.

The CDR3 bases are TGTGCCTGGAGGAGGGCGGGAGCCGCCTACGAGCAGTACTTC. Its protein product is CAWRRAGAAYEQYF. This sequence joins TRBV30 and TRBJ2-5; the match to TRBD2 covers 7 bases. The J call may not be correct, given that the DNA end is closer to TRBJ2-7. The CDR3 is 14 amino acids. Germline CDR1 and CDR2: GTSNPN and SVGIG (reference sequence).

V is TRBV5-1 and J is TRBJ1-1; 10 bases agree with TRBD1. This CDR3 spans 16 amino acids. Germline V gene data show CDR1 as SGHRS and CDR2 as YFSETQ. V was clipped by 3 bases and J by 8 bases; unmatched bases: 13. The CDR3 is CASSWLYPGQGREAFF. The CDR3 coding sequence is TGCGCCAGCAGCTGGCTTTATCCGGGACAGGGGCGAGAAGCTTTCTTT. The variable domain in full, with the rest retrieved from reference TRBV5-1 and TRBJ1-1, is KAGVTQTPRYLIKTRGQQVTLSCSPISGHRSVSWYQQTPGQGLQFLFEYFSETQRNKGNFPGRFSGRQFSNSRSEMNVSTLELGDSALYLCASSWLYPGQGREAFFGQGTRLTVV.

The chain couples TRBV19 to TRBJ1-5; D is perhaps TRBD1 (5 bases). CDR3 length: 16 residues. V lost 3 bases to trimming and J lost 6 bases, with 18 bases between them. The germline V gene encodes CDR1 LNHDA and CDR2 SQIVND (reference sequence). This chain's CDR3 is CASSMGEVGMVQPQHF. The CDR3 nucleotides read TGTGCCAGTAGTATGGGGGAGGTCGGAATGGTTCAGCCCCAGCATTTT.

This clone showed up just a few times. The chain recombines TRBV4-1 with TRBJ1-1; D unresolved. There are 13 residues in the CDR3. The germline V and J ends were trimmed by 1 base and 4 bases, with 7 bases remaining between them. Germline V gene sequence: CDR1 MGHRA, CDR2 YSYEKL. CDR3 sequence reads: CASSQALGTEAFF. The CDR3 DNA reads TGCGCCAGCAGCCAAGCCCTCGGCACTGAAGCTTTCTTT.

The chain links TRBV10-3 to TRBJ2-1; TRBD2 is a possible D gene (5 bases). The CDR3 has 11 amino acids. CDR1 is ENHRY and CDR2 is SYGVKD in the germline V gene. With 6 bases removed from V and 6 bases from J, the gap between germline ends came to 6 bases. CDR3 DNA: TGTGCCATCAGGGACTTCAATGAGCAGTTCTTC. Translated: CAIRDFNEQFF.

The chain employs TRBV5-4 and TRBJ2-3; TRBD2 matches 10 bases. This CDR3 is built from 17 residues. The V and J ends lost 4 bases and 5 bases, in that order; junction bases with no gene match: 13. Looked up from germline, CDR1 is SGHNT and CDR2 is YYREEE (reference sequence). CDR3 DNA: TGTGCCAGCAGCCAACCCCTAGCGGGAGAACAAATAGATACGCAGTATTTT. Amino acid sequence: CASSQPLAGEQIDTQYF.

Note on this clone: Germline and junction disagree at one end, which may indicate a read error. The V call is TRBV5-6, the J call TRBJ2-2, with TRBD1 identical over 9 bases. The CDR3 runs 15 residues. Germline CDR1 is SGHDT and CDR2 is YYEEEE. CDR3 sequence: CASSLGQGWGGELFF. As DNA, the CDR3 is TGTGCCAGCAGTTTGGGACAGGGTTGGGGCGGGGAGCTGTTTTTT. Filled out from reference TRBV5-6 and TRBJ2-2, the complete variable domain reads DAGVTQSPTHLIKTRGQQVTLRCSPKSGHDTVSWYQQALGQGPQFIFQYYEEEERQRGNFPDRFSGHQFPNYSSELNVNALLLGDSALYLCASSLGQGWGGELFFGEGSRLTVL.

V usage is TRBV13 and J usage is TRBJ2-7, with TRBD2 matching 12 bases. The CDR3 loop spans 15 amino acids. CDR1 PRHDT and CDR2 FYEKMQ come from the germline V gene (reference sequence). The V gene end was trimmed by 5 bases and the J gene end by 7 bases; junction bases not matched to a gene: 9. The CDR3 loop reads CASSTRLAGVKEQYF. The CDR3 nucleotides are TGTGCCAGCAGCACCAGACTAGCGGGAGTCAAGGAGCAGTACTTC.